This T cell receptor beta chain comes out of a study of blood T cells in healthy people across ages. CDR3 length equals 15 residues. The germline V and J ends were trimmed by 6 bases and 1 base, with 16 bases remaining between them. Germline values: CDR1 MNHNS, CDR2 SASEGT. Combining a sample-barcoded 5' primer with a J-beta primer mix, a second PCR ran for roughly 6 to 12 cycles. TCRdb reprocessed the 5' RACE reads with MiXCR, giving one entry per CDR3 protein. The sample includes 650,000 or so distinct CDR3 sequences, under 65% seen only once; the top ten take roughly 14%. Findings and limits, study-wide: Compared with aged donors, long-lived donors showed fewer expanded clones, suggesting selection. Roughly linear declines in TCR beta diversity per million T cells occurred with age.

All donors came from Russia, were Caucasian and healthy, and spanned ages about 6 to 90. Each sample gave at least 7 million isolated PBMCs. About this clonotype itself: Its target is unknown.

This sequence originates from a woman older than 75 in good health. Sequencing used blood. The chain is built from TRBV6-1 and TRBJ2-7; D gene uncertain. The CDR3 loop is CASSETKGASYEQYF. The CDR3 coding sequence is TGTGCCAGCAGCGAAACCAAGGGTGCTTCCTACGAGCAGTACTTC.